The 27 T cell receptor beta chains given below trace back to one sample, sequenced in a study of T cells in Graves' hyperthyroidism and ophthalmopathy. Researchers took RNA transcripts and amplified the TCR beta CDR3 regions from them. HTBI primers drove first-round RT-PCR of the TCR CDR3. TCRdb used MiXCR to reprocess the multiplex PCR reads, holding one entry per CDR3 protein. The data show nearly 600,000 distinct CDR3 sequences, with around 13% seen just once and 5% to 7% held by the top ten. Sequencing was carried out using blood. All receptors come from a woman between 25 and 40 years old with Graves' hyperthyroidism that later progressed to Graves' ophthalmopathy.

This clonotype was found a few times. A much larger clone lies one base from this, so it may be a read error. The rearrangement uses TRBV18 and TRBJ2-4; possible D gene TRBD2, 6 bases. CDR1 KGHSH and CDR2 LQKENI come from the germline V gene. V was trimmed by 4 bases and J by 6 bases, leaving 13 bases between them. The CDR3 contains 14 residues. The CDR3: CASSLQRAGNIQYF. In DNA, the CDR3 is TGTGCCAGCTCACTCCAGAGAGCGGGAAACATTCAGTACTTC.

A note on this clonotype: Being one base from a much bigger clone, this may be a read error. The chain is built from TRBV6-2 or TRBV6-3 and TRBJ2-2, with D unresolved. Germline loops: CDR1 MNHEY, CDR2 SVGEGT. CDR3 size: 11 residues. V lost 7 bases and J 4 bases, leaving 4 bases between the germline ends. CDR3 bases: TGTGCCAGCAAGCTCACCGGGGAGCTGTTTTTT. This translates into CASKLTGELFF.

The chain links TRBV12-3 or TRBV12-4 to TRBJ2-1; tentatively, D is TRBD1 (5 bases). CDR3 length: 13 residues. V was cut by 8 bases and J by 5 bases, with 13 bases left in between. The CDR3 DNA follows: TGTGCCAGCGGGCAACAGGCCAACAATGAGCAGTTCTTC. It specifies CASGQQANNEQFF.

This clonotype was recorded a few times. The genes are TRBV11-3 and TRBJ2-7, with 10 positions matching TRBD1. Trimming removed 4 bases from V and 4 bases from J; junction bases left unmatched: 7. Germline V gene lookup returns CDR1 SGHNT and CDR2 YENEEA. The CDR3 length is 15 residues. CDR3 DNA: TGTGCCAGCAGCTCACCCGACAGGGGGCCTTACGAGCAGTACTTC. Translated, it gives CASSSPDRGPYEQYF.

The sample holds many counts of this clonotype. V gene TRBV6-2 or TRBV6-3 combines with J gene TRBJ2-7; 8 bases map to TRBD2. The CDR3 loop spans 15 amino acids. Losses at the gene ends were 6 bases for V and 2 bases for J; bases not matched to a gene: 9. Germline V gene sequence: CDR1 MNHEY, CDR2 SVGEGT. CDR3 nucleotide sequence: TGTGCCAGCAGGCTAGCGGGCGGATTCCCCTACGAGCAGTACTTC. It yields the protein CASRLAGGFPYEQYF.

The table lists this clonotype with a few counts. The junction departs from germline at one end; a sequencing error may be responsible. V gene TRBV10-3 combines with J gene TRBJ1-3, with TRBD1 identical over 7 bases. The CDR3 consists of 14 residues. CDR1 ENHRY and CDR2 SYGVKD come from the germline V gene. This CDR3 reads CAISGQGTGNTTYF. The CDR3 DNA sequence: TGTGCCATCAGTGGACAGGGCACTGGAAACACCACATATTTT.

This clonotype has a count of ten or more. V and J are TRBV20-1 and TRBJ2-2; D possibly uses TRBD1 or TRBD2 (7 bases each). Between the trimmed V and J ends, which lost 2 bases and 6 bases, there was a span of 19 bases. The germline V gene encodes CDR1 DFQATT and CDR2 SNEGSKA (reference sequence). The CDR3 is 16 amino acids. CDR3 region: CSARNPNRGGSGELFF. For the CDR3, the DNA is TGCAGTGCTAGAAATCCGAACAGGGGAGGGTCCGGGGAGCTGTTTTTT.

The CDR3 bases are TGTGCCAGCAGCTTACAAGGAGACATTCAGTACTTC. It specifies CASSLQGDIQYF. This chain joins TRBV11-2 and TRBJ2-4, with D uncertain. Germline V gives CDR1 SGHAT, CDR2 FQNNGV. CDR3 size: 12 residues. Deletions cut 2 bases from V and 8 bases from J, with 7 bases between.

This clonotype was observed many times. The chain couples TRBV2 to TRBJ2-5; D is unresolved. Per the germline V gene, CDR1 is SNHLY and CDR2 is FYNNEI. This CDR3 has 16 residues. Trimming took off 1 base at V and 1 base at J, with 13 bases between the two ends. Here the CDR3 reads CASSEGEQSIQETQYF. CDR3 sequence (DNA): TGTGCCAGCAGTGAAGGTGAACAGTCAATCCAAGAGACCCAGTACTTC.

At least ten counts were recorded for this clonotype. The V and J genes are TRBV7-2 and TRBJ1-4, with D uncertain. The germline V and J ends were trimmed by 5 bases and 4 bases, with 8 bases remaining between them. CDR3 length equals 13 residues. CDR1 is SGHTA, CDR2 FQGNSA, per germline. CDR3 sequence (DNA): TGTGCCAGCAGCCCGGGCAGTAATGAAAAACTGTTTTTT. It specifies CASSPGSNEKLFF.

This clonotype has only a few counts. V is TRBV7-3 and J is TRBJ2-4, with a weak D call TRBD2 (5 bases). The germline CDR1 and CDR2 sequences are SGHTA and FQGTGA. This CDR3 region has 18 residues. V was trimmed by 4 bases and J by 4 bases, leaving 23 bases between them. The CDR3 loop reads CASSSMGGEPGKKNIQYF. In DNA form, the CDR3 reads TGTGCCAGCAGCTCTATGGGTGGAGAACCGGGAAAGAAAAACATTCAGTACTTC.

At least ten counts were recorded for this clonotype. The gene calls are TRBV28 and TRBJ2-7, with 8 bases lining up with TRBD1. The CDR3 runs 15 residues. Per the germline V gene, CDR1 is MDHEN and CDR2 is SYDVKM. The V segment lost 5 bases and the J segment 0 bases; nucleotides outside the gene matches: 6. The CDR3 reads CASSPGQDPSYEQYF. The DNA of the CDR3 is TGTGCCAGCAGTCCGGGACAGGATCCCTCCTACGAGCAGTACTTC. Supplemented by reference TRBV28 and TRBJ2-7, the full variable domain reads DVKVTQSSRYLVKRTGEKVFLECVQDMDHENMFWYRQDPGLGLRLIYFSYDVKMKEKGDIPEGYSVSREKKERFSLILESASTNQTSMYLCASSPGQDPSYEQYFGPGTRLTVT.

This clonotype was seen ten or more times. The chain couples TRBV11-1 to TRBJ2-7; D remains unclear. The V and J ends lost 8 bases and 1 base respectively, with 6 bases between them. From germline, CDR1 is SGHAT and CDR2 FQDESV (reference sequence). CDR3 length: 11 amino acids. For the CDR3, the DNA is TGTGCCAGCTCGGAGTCCTACGAGCAGTACTTC. Translated, it gives CASSESYEQYF.

This clonotype occurred many times. The rearrangement uses TRBV11-2 and TRBJ2-1; D unclear. From germline, CDR1 is SGHAT and CDR2 FQNNGV. The CDR3 has 12 residues. V was pared by 1 base and J by 10 bases, with 8 bases between. For the CDR3, the DNA is TGTGCCAGCAGCTTAGGGACGGTGGAGCAGTTCTTC. Translated, it gives CASSLGTVEQFF.

This clonotype has a handful of counts. The rearrangement links TRBV10-3 to TRBJ1-2; 8 bases are a match to TRBD1. CDR3 length: 15 residues. The trim removed 7 bases at V and 1 base at J, leaving 8 bases unmatched. Germline loops: CDR1 ENHRY, CDR2 SYGVKD. The CDR3 DNA reads as TGTGCCATCACTCAGACAGGGGCGGATAACTATGGCTACACCTTC. The encoded protein is CAITQTGADNYGYTF.

This clonotype was counted a few times. The rearrangement uses TRBV30 and TRBJ2-5; the D call may be TRBD1 or TRBD2 (6 bases each). CDR3 size: 15 residues. Trimming shortened V by 0 bases and J by 2 bases, and 13 bases separated the two germline ends. In germline, CDR1 is GTSNPN, CDR2 SVGIG (reference sequence). The CDR3 DNA reads as TGTGCCTGGAGTGTAAACGGGGGCGGGCAAGAGACCCAGTACTTC. This gives the protein CAWSVNGGGQETQYF.

A word on this clonotype: This may arise from a read error, as a much more abundant clone is one base away. The gene calls are TRBV7-6 and TRBJ1-1; weak D call: TRBD1 (5 bases). Germline loops: CDR1 SGHVS, CDR2 FNYEAQ. Trimming shortened V by 7 bases and J by 3 bases, and 15 bases separated the two germline ends. The CDR3 consists of 14 residues. CDR3 amino acids: CASKSGTEDTEAFF. CDR3 sequence (DNA): TGTGCCAGCAAGTCAGGGACTGAGGACACTGAAGCTTTCTTT.

This clonotype was observed many times. This rearrangement joins TRBV2 to TRBJ2-5, with D unclear. The germline V and J ends were trimmed by 6 bases and 0 bases, with 8 bases remaining between them. The CDR3 is 13 amino acids. Germline CDR1 is SNHLY and CDR2 is FYNNEI. The CDR3 region is CASRQTYQETQYF. The DNA of the CDR3 is TGTGCCAGCAGACAGACGTACCAAGAGACCCAGTACTTC.

This clonotype was found many times. V and J are TRBV19 and TRBJ1-5; TRBD1 matches at 7 bases. The CDR3 sequence is 15 residues long. Germline CDR1 reads LNHDA; CDR2 reads SQIVND (reference sequence). J lost 4 bases, V lost 7 bases, and 10 bases had no gene match. The CDR3 region is CASIERDSPNQPQHF. Here the CDR3 DNA reads TGTGCCAGTATCGAGAGGGACAGTCCTAATCAGCCCCAGCATTTT.

This clonotype has a count of ten or more. The V gene is TRBV27, the J gene TRBJ2-1; 9 bases line up with TRBD1. CDR1 and CDR2 from the germline V gene are MNHEY and SMNVEV (reference sequence). This CDR3 spans 16 amino acids. V lost 4 bases to trimming and J lost 3 bases; unmatched junction nucleotides: 7. The CDR3 protein is CASSSPQGAGYNEQFF. In DNA form, the CDR3 reads TGTGCCAGCAGTTCCCCACAGGGGGCAGGCTACAATGAGCAGTTCTTC.

This clonotype was seen only a few times. This rearrangement joins TRBV9 to TRBJ2-1; a possible D gene is TRBD2 (6 bases). The ends were cut back, 2 bases at V and 7 bases at J, with 16 bases in the middle. This CDR3 comprises 15 residues. In germline, CDR1 is SGDLS, CDR2 YYNGEE. This CDR3 is CASSVVGGEGNEQFF. The CDR3 DNA is TGTGCCAGCAGCGTCGTGGGAGGAGAAGGGAATGAGCAGTTCTTC. Full variable domain (rest looked up from reference TRBV9 and TRBJ2-1): DSGVTQTPKHLITATGQRVTLRCSPRSGDLSVYWYQQSLDQGLQFLIQYYNGEERAKGNILERFSAQQFPDLHSELNLSSLELGDSALYFCASSVVGGEGNEQFFGPGTRLTVL.

This clonotype was counted ten times or more. The chain carries TRBV28 and TRBJ1-1; D perhaps matches TRBD1 (5 bases). Germline CDR1 reads MDHEN; CDR2 reads SYDVKM. The CDR3 length is 15 residues. The V and J ends lost 7 bases and 6 bases respectively, with 21 bases between them. The CDR3 loop reads CASILRSGVSSEAFF. The DNA for the CDR3 is TGTGCCAGCATCCTTCGATCGGGGGTGAGCTCTGAAGCTTTCTTT.

This clonotype was seen at least ten times. The rearrangement uses TRBV7-8 and TRBJ2-3; TRBD2 aligns across 9 bases. This CDR3 contains 17 residues. Looked up from germline, CDR1 is SGHVS and CDR2 is FQNEAQ. The J segment lost 4 bases and the V segment lost 5 bases, leaving 13 bases of the junction unmatched. Written as DNA, the CDR3 is TGTGCCAGCAGCCTCGAGGCGGGAGGGTCGTTTGCAGATACGCAGTATTTT. Its translation is CASSLEAGGSFADTQYF. Using reference TRBV7-8 and TRBJ2-3 for the parts outside the CDR3, the full variable domain is GAGVSQSPRYKVAKRGQDVALRCDPISGHVSLFWYQQALGQGPEFLTYFQNEAQLDKSGLPSDRFFAERPEGSVSTLKIQRTQQEDSAVYLCASSLEAGGSFADTQYFGPGTRLTVL.

There are a few counts of this clonotype. The J gene is TRBJ2-1, the V gene TRBV30, with D unclear. The CDR3 spans 11 residues. Germline CDR1 GTSNPN, CDR2 SVGIG (reference sequence). Trimming left V 4 bases short and J 4 bases short, with 5 bases between. The CDR3 DNA reads TGTGCCTGGACTCATTACAATGAGCAGTTCTTC. Protein sequence: CAWTHYNEQFF.

In its sample, this clonotype was seen a few times. This could be a read error, since a much larger clone is one nucleotide away. V usage is TRBV11-3 and J usage is TRBJ2-7; tentatively, D is TRBD1 (5 bases). Germline CDR1 reads SGHNT; CDR2 reads YENEEA. The CDR3 is 15 residues long. This CDR3 reads CAGSFSGMGSYEQYF. For the CDR3, the DNA is TGTGCCGGCAGCTTCTCAGGGATGGGGTCCTACGAGCAGTACTTC. Full variable domain (missing parts from reference TRBV11-3 and TRBJ2-7): EAGVVQSPRYKIIEKKQPVAFWCNPISGHNTLYWYLQNLGQGPELLIRYENEEAVDDSQLPKDRFSAERLKGVDSTLKIQPAELGDSAVYLCAGSFSGMGSYEQYFGPGTRLTVT.

This clonotype was observed a handful of times. Relative to the germline gene, one junction end is altered; a read error may explain this. The chain is built from TRBV6-5 and TRBJ2-2, with D uncertain. In germline, CDR1 is MNHEY, CDR2 SVGAGI. CDR3 length equals 14 residues. The CDR3 loop is CASSYFSNTGELFF. The CDR3 nucleotides are TGTGCCAGCAGCTACTTCTCGAACACCGGGGAGCTGTTTTTT.

Ten or more counts support this clonotype. The chain joins TRBV5-8 to TRBJ2-3, with 7 bases matching TRBD1. Germline trimming cut 3 bases from V and 2 bases from J; bases unmatched to any gene: 6. The CDR3 runs 15 residues. In germline, CDR1 is SGHTS, CDR2 YDEGEE. Here the CDR3 reads CASSSRTGNTDTQYF. In nucleotides, the CDR3 is TGTGCCAGCAGCTCTCGGACAGGAAACACAGATACGCAGTATTTT.